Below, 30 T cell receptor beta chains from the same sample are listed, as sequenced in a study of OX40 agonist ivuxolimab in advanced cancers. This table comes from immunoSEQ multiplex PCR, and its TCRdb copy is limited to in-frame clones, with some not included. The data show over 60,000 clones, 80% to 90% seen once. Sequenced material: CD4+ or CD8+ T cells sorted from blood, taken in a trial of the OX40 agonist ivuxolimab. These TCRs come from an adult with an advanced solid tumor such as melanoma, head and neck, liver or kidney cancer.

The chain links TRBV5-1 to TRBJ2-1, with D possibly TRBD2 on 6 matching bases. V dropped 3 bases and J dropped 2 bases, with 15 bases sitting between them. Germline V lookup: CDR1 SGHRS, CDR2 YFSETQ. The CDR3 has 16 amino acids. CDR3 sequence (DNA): TGCGCCAGCAGCTCCCAACGGGGGATCCCCTACAATGAGCAGTTCTTC. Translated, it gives CASSSQRGIPYNEQFF.

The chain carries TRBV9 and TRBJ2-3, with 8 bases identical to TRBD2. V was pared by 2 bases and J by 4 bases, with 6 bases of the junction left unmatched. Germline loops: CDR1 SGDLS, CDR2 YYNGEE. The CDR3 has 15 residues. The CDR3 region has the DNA TGTGCCAGCAGCGTCTCCGCGGGGGGAGCAGATACGCAGTATTTT. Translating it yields CASSVSAGGADTQYF.

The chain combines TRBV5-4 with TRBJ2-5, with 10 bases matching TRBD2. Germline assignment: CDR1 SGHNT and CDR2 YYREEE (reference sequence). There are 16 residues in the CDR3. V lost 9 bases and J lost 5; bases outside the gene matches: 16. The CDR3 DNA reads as TGTGCCACCTCCACAGGGGCTAGCGGGAGCTGGGAGACCCAGTACTTC. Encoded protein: CATSTGASGSWETQYF.

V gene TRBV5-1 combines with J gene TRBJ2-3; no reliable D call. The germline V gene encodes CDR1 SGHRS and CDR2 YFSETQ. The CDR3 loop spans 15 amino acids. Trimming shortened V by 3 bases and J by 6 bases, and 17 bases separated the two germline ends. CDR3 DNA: TGCGCCAGCAGCTCTAGTCGGGTCCCCATCGATACGCAGTATTTT. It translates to CASSSSRVPIDTQYF.

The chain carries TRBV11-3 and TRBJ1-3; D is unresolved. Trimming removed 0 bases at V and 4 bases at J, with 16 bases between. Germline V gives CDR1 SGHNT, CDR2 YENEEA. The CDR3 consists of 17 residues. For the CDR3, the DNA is TGTGCCAGCAGCTTAGATCCTAGCTGGGCGACCGGAAACACCATATATTTT. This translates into CASSLDPSWATGNTIYF.

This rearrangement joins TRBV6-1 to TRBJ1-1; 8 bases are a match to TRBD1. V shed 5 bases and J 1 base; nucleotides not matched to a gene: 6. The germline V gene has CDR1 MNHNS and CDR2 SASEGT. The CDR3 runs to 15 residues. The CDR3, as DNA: TGTGCCAGCAGTCCCGGGACAGGACAGAACACTGAAGCTTTCTTT. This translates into CASSPGTGQNTEAFF.

The CDR3 region has the DNA TGTGCCAGCAGCTTGAACTCCGGAGGATTCTCCTACAATGAGCAGTTCTTC. Translation: CASSLNSGGFSYNEQFF. V and J are TRBV5-4 and TRBJ2-1, with D maybe TRBD2 (5 bases). Between the trimmed V and J ends, which lost 1 base and 0 bases, there was a span of 14 bases. From germline, CDR1 is SGHNT and CDR2 YYREEE (reference sequence). There are 17 residues in the CDR3.

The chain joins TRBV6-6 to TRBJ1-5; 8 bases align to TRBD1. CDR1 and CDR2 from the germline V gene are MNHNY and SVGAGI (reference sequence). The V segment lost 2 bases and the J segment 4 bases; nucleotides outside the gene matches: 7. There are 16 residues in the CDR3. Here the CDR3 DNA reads TGTGCCAGCAGTTACGTGGCAGGGGGCCGGAATCAGCCCCAGCATTTT. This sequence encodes CASSYVAGGRNQPQHF.

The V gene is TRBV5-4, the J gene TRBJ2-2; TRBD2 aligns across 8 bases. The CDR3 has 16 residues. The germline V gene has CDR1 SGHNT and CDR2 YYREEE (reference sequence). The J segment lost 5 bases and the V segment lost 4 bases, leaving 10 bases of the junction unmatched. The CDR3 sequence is CASSPSGGVVTGELFF. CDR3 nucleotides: TGTGCCAGCAGCCCTTCCGGGGGGGTGGTGACCGGGGAGCTGTTTTTT.

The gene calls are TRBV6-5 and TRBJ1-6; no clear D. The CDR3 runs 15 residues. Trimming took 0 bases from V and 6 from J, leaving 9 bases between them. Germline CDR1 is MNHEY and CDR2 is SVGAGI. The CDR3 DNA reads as TGTGCCAGCAGTTACTCGGACCGGTCTAATTCACCCCTCCACTTT. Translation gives CASSYSDRSNSPLHF.

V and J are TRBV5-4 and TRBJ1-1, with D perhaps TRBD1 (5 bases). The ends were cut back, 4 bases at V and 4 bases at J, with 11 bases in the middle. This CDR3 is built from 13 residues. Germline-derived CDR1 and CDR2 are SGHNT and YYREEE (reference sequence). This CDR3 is CASSRDPGTEAFF. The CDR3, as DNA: TGTGCCAGCAGCCGGGACCCCGGCACTGAAGCTTTCTTT.

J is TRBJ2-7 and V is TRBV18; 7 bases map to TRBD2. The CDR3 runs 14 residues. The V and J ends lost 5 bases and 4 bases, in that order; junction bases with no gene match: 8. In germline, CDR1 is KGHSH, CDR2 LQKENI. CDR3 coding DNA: TGTGCCAGCTCATCCAGTCGGGGGGAGTACGAGCAGTACTTC. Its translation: CASSSSRGEYEQYF.

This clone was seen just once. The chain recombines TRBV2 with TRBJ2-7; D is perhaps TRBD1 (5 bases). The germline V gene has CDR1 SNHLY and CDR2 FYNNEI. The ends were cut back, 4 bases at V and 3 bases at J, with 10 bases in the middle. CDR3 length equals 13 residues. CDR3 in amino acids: CASSGVGDYEQYF. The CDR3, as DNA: TGTGCCAGCAGTGGGGTAGGGGACTACGAGCAGTACTTC.

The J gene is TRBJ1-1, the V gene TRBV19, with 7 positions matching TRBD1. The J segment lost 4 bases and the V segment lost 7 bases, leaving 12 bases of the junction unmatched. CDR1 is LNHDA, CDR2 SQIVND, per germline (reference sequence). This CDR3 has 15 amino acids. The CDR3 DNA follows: TGTGCCAGTATCTATGGGGGGCCAGGGGGCACTGAAGCTTTCTTT. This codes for CASIYGGPGGTEAFF.

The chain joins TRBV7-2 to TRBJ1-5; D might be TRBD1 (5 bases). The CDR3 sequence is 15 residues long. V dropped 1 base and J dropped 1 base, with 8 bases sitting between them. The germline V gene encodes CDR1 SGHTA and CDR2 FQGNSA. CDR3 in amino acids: CASSLVRGSNQPQHF. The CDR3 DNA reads TGTGCCAGCAGCTTAGTTCGGGGGAGCAATCAGCCCCAGCATTTT.

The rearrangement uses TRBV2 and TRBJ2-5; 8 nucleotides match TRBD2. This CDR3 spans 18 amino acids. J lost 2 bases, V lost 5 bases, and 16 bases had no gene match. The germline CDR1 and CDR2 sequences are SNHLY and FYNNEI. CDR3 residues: CASSYSHAGGAIQETQYF. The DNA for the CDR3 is TGTGCCAGCAGTTACAGCCACGCGGGGGGCGCCATACAAGAGACCCAGTACTTC.

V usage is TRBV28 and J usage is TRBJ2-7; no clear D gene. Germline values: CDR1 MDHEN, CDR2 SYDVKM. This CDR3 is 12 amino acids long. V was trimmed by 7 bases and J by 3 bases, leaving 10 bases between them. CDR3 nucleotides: TGTGCCAGCACGAGCAAATTCTACGAGCAGTACTTC. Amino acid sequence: CASTSKFYEQYF.

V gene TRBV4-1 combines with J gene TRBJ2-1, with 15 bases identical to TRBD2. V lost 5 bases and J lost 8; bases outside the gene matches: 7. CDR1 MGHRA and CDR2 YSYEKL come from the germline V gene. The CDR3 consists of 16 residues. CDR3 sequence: CASSSEGTSGRYEQFF. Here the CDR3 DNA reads TGCGCCAGCAGCTCGGAAGGGACTAGCGGGAGGTATGAGCAGTTCTTC.

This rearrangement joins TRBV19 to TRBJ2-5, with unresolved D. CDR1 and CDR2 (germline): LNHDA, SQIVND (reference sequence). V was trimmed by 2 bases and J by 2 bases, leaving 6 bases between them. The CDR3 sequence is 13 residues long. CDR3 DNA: TGTGCCAGTAGTATACAGGTTCAAGAGACCCAGTACTTC. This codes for CASSIQVQETQYF.

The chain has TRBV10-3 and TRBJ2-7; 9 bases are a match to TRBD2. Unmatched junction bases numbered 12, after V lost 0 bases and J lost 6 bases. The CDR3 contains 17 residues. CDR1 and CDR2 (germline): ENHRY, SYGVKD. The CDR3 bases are TGTGCCATCAGTGAGTCGATGCGTGCTAGCGGGGCGGCCGAGCAGTACTTC. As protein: CAISESMRASGAAEQYF.

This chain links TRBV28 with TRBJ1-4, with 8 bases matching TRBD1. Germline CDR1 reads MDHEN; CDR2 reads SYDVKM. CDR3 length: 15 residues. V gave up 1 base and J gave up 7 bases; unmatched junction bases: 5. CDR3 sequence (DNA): TGTGCCAGCAGTTTATTGGAGACAGGGGTTGAAAAACTGTTTTTT. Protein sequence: CASSLLETGVEKLFF.

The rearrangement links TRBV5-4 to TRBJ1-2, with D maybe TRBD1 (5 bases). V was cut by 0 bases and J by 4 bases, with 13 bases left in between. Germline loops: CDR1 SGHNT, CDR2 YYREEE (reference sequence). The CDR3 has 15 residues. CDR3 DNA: TGTGCCAGCAGCTTGGTACAGGATTCTGCCTATGGCTACACCTTC. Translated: CASSLVQDSAYGYTF.

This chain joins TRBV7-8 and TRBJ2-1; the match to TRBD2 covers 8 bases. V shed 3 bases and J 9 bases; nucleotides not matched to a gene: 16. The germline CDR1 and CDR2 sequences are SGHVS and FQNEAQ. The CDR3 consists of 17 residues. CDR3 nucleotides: TGTGCCAGCAGCTTCGGGGCGGGAGGTGGGGTTCGCGGTGAGCAGTTCTTC. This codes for CASSFGAGGGVRGEQFF.

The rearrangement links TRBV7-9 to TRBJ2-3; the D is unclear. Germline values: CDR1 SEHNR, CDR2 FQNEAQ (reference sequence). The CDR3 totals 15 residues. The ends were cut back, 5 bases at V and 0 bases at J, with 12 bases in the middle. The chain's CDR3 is CASSPPIGSTDTQYF. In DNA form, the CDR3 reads TGTGCCAGCAGCCCCCCCATTGGTAGCACAGATACGCAGTATTTT.

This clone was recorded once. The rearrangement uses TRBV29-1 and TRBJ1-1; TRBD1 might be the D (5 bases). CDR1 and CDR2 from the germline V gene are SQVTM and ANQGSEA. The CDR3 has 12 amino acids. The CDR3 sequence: CGALGMNTEAFF. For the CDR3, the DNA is TGCGGGGCGTTGGGAATGAACACTGAAGCTTTCTTT.

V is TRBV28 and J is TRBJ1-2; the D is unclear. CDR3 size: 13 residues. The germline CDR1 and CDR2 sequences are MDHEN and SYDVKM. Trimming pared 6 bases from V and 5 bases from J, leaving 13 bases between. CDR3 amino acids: CASSPGPGYGYTF. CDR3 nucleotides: TGTGCCAGCAGCCCCGGACCTGGGTATGGCTACACCTTC.

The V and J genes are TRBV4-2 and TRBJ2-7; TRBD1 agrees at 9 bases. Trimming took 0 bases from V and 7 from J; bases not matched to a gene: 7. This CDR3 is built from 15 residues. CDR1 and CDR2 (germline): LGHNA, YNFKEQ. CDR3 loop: CASSQEDRGSSEQYF. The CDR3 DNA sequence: TGTGCCAGCAGCCAAGAGGACAGGGGTTCGAGTGAGCAGTACTTC.

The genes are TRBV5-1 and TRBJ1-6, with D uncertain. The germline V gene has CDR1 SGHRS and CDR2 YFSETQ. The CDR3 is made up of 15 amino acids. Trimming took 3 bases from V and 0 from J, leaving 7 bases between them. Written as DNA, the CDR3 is TGCGCCAGCAGCTCCAGTAGCTCCTATAATTCACCCCTCCACTTT. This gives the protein CASSSSSSYNSPLHF.

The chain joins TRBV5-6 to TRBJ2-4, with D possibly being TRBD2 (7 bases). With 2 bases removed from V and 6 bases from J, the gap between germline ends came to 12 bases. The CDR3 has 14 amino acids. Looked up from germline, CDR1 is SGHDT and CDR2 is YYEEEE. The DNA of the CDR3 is TGTGCCAGCAGCTTAAGGGGAGGGGGAAACATTCAGTACTTC. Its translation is CASSLRGGGNIQYF.

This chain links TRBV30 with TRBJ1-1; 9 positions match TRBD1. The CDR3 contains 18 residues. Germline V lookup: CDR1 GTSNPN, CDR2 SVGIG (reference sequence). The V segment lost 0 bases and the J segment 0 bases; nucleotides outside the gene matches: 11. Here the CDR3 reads CAWSVPGWRDRVNTEAFF. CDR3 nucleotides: TGTGCCTGGAGTGTACCGGGTTGGAGGGACAGGGTGAACACTGAAGCTTTCTTT.